These T cell receptor beta chains were read from a single sample in a study of blood T cell repertoires in COVID-19. Measured with immunoSEQ multiplex PCR; TCRdb has only the in-frame clones, and not every one. The table records 300,000 to 400,000 clones, approximately 88% of them present only once. Source material: peripheral blood. Receptor source: a woman in her twenties or thirties with COVID-19, enrolled during active disease. Both conserved end residues are part of each CDR3. Each record gives: V gene, clone size, J gene, D gene, CDR3 protein, CDR3 DNA. A D gene is named only where the DNA matches it firmly. The size entry is marked missing in some rows and otherwise reads once, few, many or a size class.

>TRBV19|-|TRBJ2-2|-
CASSRRGGPNTGELFF
TGTGCCAGTAGTAGACGAGGGGGACCCAACACCGGGGAGCTGTTTTTT
>TRBV19|few|TRBJ2-2|-
CASTREGSTGELFF
TGTGCCAGTACCCGGGAAGGGAGCACCGGGGAGCTGTTTTTT
>TRBV5-6|-|TRBJ2-7|TRBD2
CASSPDAGGRPYEQYF
TGTGCCAGCAGCCCAGACGCGGGGGGCCGCCCCTACGAGCAGTACTTC
>TRBV4-2|-|TRBJ2-3|TRBD1
CASSPSDRATDTQYF
TGTGCCAGCAGCCCCTCCGACAGGGCCACAGATACGCAGTATTTT
>TRBV4-3|-|TRBJ1-4|TRBD1
CASSQDRTGGLEKLFF
TGCGCCAGCAGCCAAGATAGAACAGGGGGCCTCGAAAAACTGTTTTTT
>TRBV27|-|TRBJ1-1|-
CASSLGGDTEAFF
TGTGCCAGCAGTTTGGGGGGGGACACTGAAGCTTTCTTT
>TRBV7-2|-|TRBJ1-1|-
CASSQGRARSAFF
TGTGCCAGCAGCCAAGGCAGGGCGAGAAGTGCTTTCTTT
>TRBV4-1|-|TRBJ2-3|TRBD2
CASSQEVYSGGRTDTQYF
TGCGCCAGCAGCCAAGAGGTATATAGCGGGGGTAGAACAGATACGCAGTATTTT
>TRBV5-5|-|TRBJ1-2|-
CASSLDGGKVYGYTF
TGTGCCAGCAGCTTGGACGGGGGGAAGGTCTATGGCTACACCTTC
>TRBV6-2/TRBV6-3|-|TRBJ2-3|-
CASSYAGLDTQYF
TGTGCCAGCAGTTACGCGGGGCTGGATACGCAGTATTTT
>TRBV3-1/TRBV3-2|-|TRBJ2-7|-
CASSQPRQPPYEQYF
TGTGCCAGCAGCCAGCCCCGACAGCCCCCCTACGAGCAGTACTTC
>TRBV6-5|-|TRBJ1-2|-
CASSLGRASHYGYTF
TGTGCCAGCAGCCTCGGGAGGGCCTCCCACTATGGCTACACCTTC
>TRBV11-3|-|TRBJ2-5|-
CASSPPWGGAETQYF
TGTGCCAGCAGCCCACCTTGGGGGGGCGCGGAGACCCAGTACTTC
>TRBV7-8|once|TRBJ2-3|-
CASSLWTDPDTQYF
TGTGCCAGCAGCTTATGGACAGACCCAGATACGCAGTATTTT
>TRBV4-2|once|TRBJ1-2|-
CASSQAQGGGYTF
TGTGCCAGCAGCCAAGCACAGGGCGGTGGCTACACCTTC
>TRBV27|-|TRBJ1-1|-
CASSMSGGMNTEAFF
TGTGCCAGCAGTATGAGTGGGGGGATGAACACTGAAGCTTTCTTT
>TRBV6-2/TRBV6-3|once|TRBJ1-2|-
CASSLPSGTQNGYTF
TGTGCCAGCAGTCTTCCTTCCGGGACACAAAATGGCTACACCTTC
>TRBV3-1/TRBV3-2|-|TRBJ1-6|TRBD1
CASSQTTGVHNSPLHF
TGTGCCAGCAGCCAAACTACAGGGGTTCACAATTCACCCCTCCACTTT
>TRBV19|-|TRBJ2-1|TRBD2
CASSTRIAGSHNEQFF
TGTGCCAGTAGTACCCGAATAGCGGGTTCTCACAATGAGCAGTTCTTC
>TRBV11-2|-|TRBJ1-1|-
CASSLVGAPGAFF
TGTGCCAGCAGCTTAGTGGGGGCCCCGGGGGCTTTCTTT
>TRBV3-1/TRBV3-2|-|TRBJ2-5|-
CASSQGATGETQYF
TGTGCCAGCAGCCAAGGCGCAACAGGGGAGACCCAGTACTTC
>TRBV6-2/TRBV6-3|few|TRBJ2-3|-
CASSKRLATSTDTQYF
TGTGCCAGCAGTAAGCGATTAGCGACGAGCACAGATACGCAGTATTTT
>TRBV19|-|TRBJ2-1|-
CASSIRGQGSGGAYNEQFF
TGTGCCAGTAGTATCCGGGGACAGGGAAGCGGGGGGGCCTACAATGAGCAGTTCTTC
>TRBV6-4|once|TRBJ2-2|-
CASSDLDTGELFF
TGTGCCAGCAGTGACTTAGACACCGGGGAGCTGTTTTTT
>TRBV5-6|-|TRBJ1-1|-
CASSLKAGHPMGTEAFF
TGTGCCAGCAGCTTGAAAGCAGGACACCCGATGGGGACTGAAGCTTTCTTT
>TRBV19|-|TRBJ1-1|-
CASSLVLGAGGTEAFF
TGTGCCAGTAGTCTGGTGTTGGGGGCTGGAGGCACTGAAGCTTTCTTT
>TRBV19|-|TRBJ1-5|TRBD1
CASSMGQGAPISNQPQHF
TGTGCCAGTAGTATGGGACAGGGGGCTCCGATTAGCAATCAGCCCCAGCATTTT
>TRBV18|-|TRBJ2-3|-
CASSPGIDTQYF
TGTGCCAGCTCACCCGGGATTGATACGCAGTATTTT
>TRBV5-8|-|TRBJ1-5|-
CASSRTGRGQPQHF
TGTGCCAGCAGCCGGACGGGGAGAGGGCAGCCCCAGCATTTT
>TRBV5-5|-|TRBJ1-1|-
CASSFQVDLTEAFF
TGTGCCAGCAGCTTTCAGGTAGATTTGACTGAAGCTTTCTTT
>TRBV3-1/TRBV3-2|-|TRBJ2-3|TRBD2
CASSQVRTSMTSLGTDTQYF
TGTGCCAGCAGCCAAGTCCGGACTAGCATGACATCCCTGGGCACAGATACGCAGTATTTT
>TRBV3-1/TRBV3-2|-|TRBJ1-1|TRBD1
CASSHRTQGGSMNTEAFF
TGTGCCAGCAGCCATCGCACCCAGGGGGGTAGTATGAACACTGAAGCTTTCTTT
>TRBV27|-|TRBJ1-5|TRBD1
CASSLRPPGDSGVNQPQHF
TGTGCCAGCAGTCTTCGCCCCCCAGGGGACAGCGGCGTGAATCAGCCCCAGCATTTT
>TRBV7-8|-|TRBJ1-1|TRBD1
CASRLPLGQGDTEAFF
TGTGCCAGCAGACTCCCCCTGGGACAGGGGGACACTGAAGCTTTCTTT
>TRBV12-1|-|TRBJ1-1|-
CASSPQGREGTEAFF
TGTGCCAGCAGCCCCCAGGGCAGGGAGGGAACTGAAGCTTTCTTT
>TRBV19|-|TRBJ1-1|-
CASTDKNTEAFF
TGTGCCAGTACCGACAAGAACACTGAAGCTTTCTTT
>TRBV3-1/TRBV3-2|-|TRBJ1-4|-
CASSRVAWGATNEKLFF
TGTGCCAGCAGCCGCGTCGCTTGGGGGGCAACTAATGAAAAACTGTTTTTT
>TRBV6-2/TRBV6-3|few|TRBJ2-2|TRBD2
CASSYRLAGAAGELFF
TGTGCCAGCAGTTACCGACTAGCGGGGGCCGCTGGGGAGCTGTTTTTT
>TRBV11-2|-|TRBJ1-2|TRBD1
CASSPAGGYGYTF
TGTGCCAGCAGCCCGGCAGGGGGCTATGGCTACACCTTC
>TRBV7-3|-|TRBJ2-2|TRBD1
CASSSTGVRDTGELFF
TGTGCCAGCAGCTCGACAGGGGTGCGGGACACCGGGGAGCTGTTTTTT
>TRBV2|-|TRBJ1-5|-
CASSEGTYSNQPQHF
TGTGCCAGCAGTGAAGGGACATATAGCAATCAGCCCCAGCATTTT
>TRBV28|-|TRBJ2-5|-
CASKGQTQETQYF
TGTGCCAGCAAGGGACAAACCCAAGAGACCCAGTACTTC
>TRBV3-1/TRBV3-2|-|TRBJ2-1|TRBD2
CASSQVPSSGNNEQFF
TGTGCCAGCAGCCAAGTCCCGTCTAGCGGAAACAATGAGCAGTTCTTC
>TRBV6-2/TRBV6-3|-|TRBJ2-2|-
CASSYSGPSATGELFF
TGTGCCAGCAGTTACTCGGGGCCCTCGGCCACTGGGGAGCTGTTTTTT
>TRBV6-6|-|TRBJ1-4|-
CASRLTGSNEKLFF
TGTGCCAGCAGACTTACAGGGAGTAATGAAAAACTGTTTTTT
>TRBV6-9|-|TRBJ2-2|TRBD1
CASSHRDRGHLDTGELFF
TGTGCCAGCAGTCACCGGGACAGGGGGCACCTGGACACCGGGGAGCTGTTTTTT
>TRBV2|-|TRBJ2-5|-
CASRGQPGETQYF
TGTGCCAGCAGAGGACAGCCCGGGGAGACCCAGTACTTC
>TRBV6-1|-|TRBJ2-5|-
CASSEYEYRGAFQETQYF
TGTGCCAGCAGTGAATACGAGTACCGGGGGGCCTTTCAAGAGACCCAGTACTTC